The next 14 T cell receptor beta chains were all read from a single sample in a study of regulatory T cells in long-lasting Graves disease (dated by TCRdb to 2020 to 2022). Library creation used multiplex PCR. The run used an Illumina HiSeq 4000. CDR3 regions were amplified by Arm-PCR with iRepertoire HTBI primers to construct TCR beta libraries. TCRdb applied fastp at Q25 and MiXCR to the public reads, then kept only in-frame beta chains. Rows with a matching CDR3 protein are joined into one entry that keeps the most common DNA and genes. Within this sample are about 370,000 distinct CDR3 sequences, with 15% of them counted one time only. The top ten constitute 22% of the sample. The time point label, as the study defines it: newly diagnosed GD, antithyroid drugs for less than 3 months. For both TCR sequencing and RNA sequencing, RNA was extracted from PBMCs in TRIzol. The source material was peripheral blood mononuclear cells (PBMCs), sampled at new diagnosis, from a patient treated with antithyroid drugs. The receptors shown here come from a female donor with Graves disease.

In its sample, this clonotype was seen many times. The chain combines TRBV11-2 with TRBJ2-2; 11 bases map to TRBD2. After removal of 5 bases from V and 7 bases from J, the junction contained 6 bases not matched to a gene. CDR1 is SGHAT and CDR2 is FQNNGV in the germline V gene. This CDR3 comprises 15 residues. CDR3: CASSTTSGDLGELFF. For the CDR3, the DNA is TGTGCCAGCAGCACGACTAGCGGGGACCTCGGGGAGCTGTTTTTT.

This clonotype came up many times. CDR3 DNA: TGCAGTGCTAGTATGGACCAGAATCAGCCCCAGCATTTT. This gives the protein CSASMDQNQPQHF. This chain uses TRBV20-1 with TRBJ1-5; D gene ambiguous. This CDR3 contains 13 residues. V was shortened by 3 bases and J by 4 bases, with 10 bases between the two germline ends. Germline CDR1 reads DFQATT; CDR2 reads SNEGSKA (reference sequence).

This clonotype was counted only a few times. The rearrangement joins TRBV27 to TRBJ2-5; weak D call: TRBD2 (6 bases). The CDR3 covers 15 residues. CDR1 MNHEY and CDR2 SMNVEV come from the germline V gene (reference sequence). V was pared by 5 bases and J by 3 bases, with 16 bases between. CDR3 sequence: CASSIMYRREETQYF. CDR3 coding DNA: TGTGCCAGCAGTATTATGTACAGGAGGGAAGAGACCCAGTACTTC.

This clonotype was counted at least ten times. This chain joins TRBV7-3 and TRBJ2-2; either TRBD1 or TRBD2 may fit D (6 bases each). The V and J ends lost 8 bases and 4 bases respectively, with 14 bases between them. Germline V gives CDR1 SGHTA, CDR2 FQGTGA. The length of the CDR3 is 14 residues. The CDR3 DNA reads TGTGCCAGCCGCAAGGGGGGTTTCACCGGGGAGCTGTTTTTT. As protein: CASRKGGFTGELFF.

This rearrangement joins TRBV18 to TRBJ2-1; 7 nucleotides line up with TRBD1. The J call may not be correct, given that the DNA end is closer to TRBJ2-5. CDR3 length: 16 residues. Germline V gives CDR1 KGHSH, CDR2 LQKENI. The CDR3: CASSERTGAIQETQYF. The CDR3 nucleotides read TGTGCCAGCTCAGAACGAACAGGGGCTATCCAAGAGACCCAGTACTTC.

J is TRBJ2-2 and V is TRBV12-5, with TRBD2 matching 9 bases. This CDR3 spans 15 amino acids. V shed 6 bases, J shed 15 bases, and the junction held 17 bases outside the gene matches. Per germline, CDR1 LGHNT and CDR2 FRNRAP. The CDR3 region has the DNA TGTGCTAGTGGAACGGGGAGCGGGGGGCCCCCACGGTTGTTTTTT. Its translation is CASGTGSGGPPRLFF.

Many counts were recorded for this clonotype. The chain's CDR3 is CASSQAGQGQMGQQYF. For the CDR3, the DNA is TGCGCCAGCAGCCAGGCTGGACAGGGTCAGATGGGGCAGCAGTACTTC. The V and J genes are TRBV4-1 and TRBJ2-7, with TRBD1 matching over 8 bases. This CDR3 is 16 amino acids long. The germline V gene has CDR1 MGHRA and CDR2 YSYEKL. J was trimmed by 8 bases and V by 3 bases; bases with no gene match: 15.

The chain carries TRBV7-2 and TRBJ2-2; D is undetermined. Germline-derived CDR1 and CDR2 are SGHTA and FQGNSA. The V end lost 1 base, the J end lost 7 bases, and 10 bases lay between the germline ends. The CDR3 length is 14 residues. The chain's CDR3 is CASSLGGLGGELFF. DNA for the CDR3: TGTGCCAGCAGCTTAGGCGGCCTCGGCGGGGAGCTGTTTTTT.

This clonotype was seen a single time. The gene calls are TRBV12-3 or TRBV12-4 and TRBJ2-2; 11 bases fit TRBD2. The CDR3 loop spans 15 amino acids. Germline trimming cut 6 bases from V and 7 bases from J; bases unmatched to any gene: 7. DNA of the CDR3: TGTGCCAGCAGGCTACTAGCGGGAGACCTCGGGGAGCTGTTTTTT. Its translation is CASRLLAGDLGELFF.

This clonotype was seen repeatedly, ten times or more. The chain is built from TRBV13 and TRBJ2-7; no clear D. Trimming took 2 bases from V and 2 from J, leaving 7 bases between them. CDR3 length: 13 amino acids. From germline, CDR1 is PRHDT and CDR2 FYEKMQ (reference sequence). CDR3 sequence reads: CASSLSSTYEQYF. In nucleotides, the CDR3 is TGTGCCAGCAGCTTAAGCTCGACCTACGAGCAGTACTTC.

This clonotype was counted ten times or more. The chain joins TRBV7-2 to TRBJ2-1; D perhaps matches TRBD2 (5 bases). Germline V gene sequence: CDR1 SGHTA, CDR2 FQGNSA. This CDR3 has 15 amino acids. Trimming removed 3 bases at V and 7 bases at J, with 16 bases between. The CDR3 nucleotides read TGTGCCAGCAGCTTGGGCCCTGGGAGTAGGAATGAGCAGTTCTTC. Protein sequence: CASSLGPGSRNEQFF.

At least ten counts were recorded for this clonotype. The genes are TRBV6-1 and TRBJ2-7, with 8 bases matching TRBD1. J lost 3 bases, V lost 4 bases, and 5 bases had no gene match. The germline V gene encodes CDR1 MNHNS and CDR2 SASEGT. The CDR3 extends over 14 amino acids. The CDR3 spells CASSGTGSSYEQYF. The CDR3 coding sequence is TGTGCCAGCAGTGGGACAGGGAGTAGCTACGAGCAGTACTTC.

There are many counts of this clonotype. The V gene is TRBV13, the J gene TRBJ2-7, with D perhaps TRBD2 (6 bases). The V end was cut by 0 bases, the J end by 4 bases, with 22 bases between. The CDR3 is 18 residues long. Germline CDR1 and CDR2: PRHDT and FYEKMQ (reference sequence). The CDR3 DNA follows: TGTGCCAGCAGCTTAGGGTTCGTTTGGGCGGGATTCACGTACGAGCAGTACTTC. This translates into CASSLGFVWAGFTYEQYF. The complete variable domain, with remaining parts taken from reference TRBV13 and TRBJ2-7, reads AAGVIQSPRHLIKEKRETATLKCYPIPRHDTVYWYQQGPGQDPQFLISFYEKMQSDKGSIPDRFSAQQFSDYHSELNMSSLELGDSALYFCASSLGFVWAGFTYEQYFGPGTRLTVT.

This clonotype has at least ten counts. This rearrangement joins TRBV28 to TRBJ1-5; no firm D call. Deletions cut 11 bases from V and 0 bases from J, with 8 bases between. This CDR3 contains 12 residues. The germline CDR1 and CDR2 sequences are MDHEN and SYDVKM. CDR3 amino acids: CALAVSNQPQHF. The CDR3 region has the DNA TGTGCCCTAGCTGTTAGCAATCAGCCCCAGCATTTT.